This T cell receptor (beta chain) was found in a study of T cell responses to AZD1222 COVID-19 vaccine. With 5 bases removed from V and 1 base from J, the gap between germline ends came to 8 bases. The CDR3 totals 13 residues. Germline-derived CDR1 and CDR2 are LNHDA and SQIVND (reference sequence). The data were produced by immunoSEQ multiplex PCR, yet TCRdb's version contains in-frame clones alone and is incomplete. The sample lists 210,000 or so clones, approximately 94% seen once, with around 1.7% in the top ten. The chain has TRBV19 and TRBJ1-1; D remains unclear. The specimen was peripheral blood, collected 28 days after the second dose of the MenACWY control vaccine. This receptor was taken from an adult who received the MenACWY meningococcal vaccine as a control. CDR3 bases: TGTGCCAGTAGTCCTCATGGGAACACTGAAGCTTTCTTT. This sequence encodes CASSPHGNTEAFF. Together with reference TRBV19 and TRBJ1-1, the CDR3 gives the full variable domain: DGGITQSPKYLFRKEGQNVTLSCEQNLNHDAMYWYRQDPGQGLRLIYYSQIVNDFQKGDIAEGYSVSREKKESFPLTVTSAQKNPTAFYLCASSPHGNTEAFFGQGTRLTVV.